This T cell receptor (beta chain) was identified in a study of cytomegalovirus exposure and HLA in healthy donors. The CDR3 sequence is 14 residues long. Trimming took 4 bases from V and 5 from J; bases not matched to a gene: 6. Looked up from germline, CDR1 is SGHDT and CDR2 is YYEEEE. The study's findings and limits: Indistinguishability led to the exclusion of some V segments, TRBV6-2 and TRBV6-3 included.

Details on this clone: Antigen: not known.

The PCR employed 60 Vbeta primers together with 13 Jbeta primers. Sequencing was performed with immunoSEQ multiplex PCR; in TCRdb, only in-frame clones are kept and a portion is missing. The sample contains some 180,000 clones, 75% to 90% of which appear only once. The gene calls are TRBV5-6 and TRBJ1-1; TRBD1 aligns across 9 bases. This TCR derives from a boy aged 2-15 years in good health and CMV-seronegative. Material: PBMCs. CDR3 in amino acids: CASSLWTGETEAFF. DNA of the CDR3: TGTGCCAGCAGCCTTTGGACAGGGGAAACTGAAGCTTTCTTT.